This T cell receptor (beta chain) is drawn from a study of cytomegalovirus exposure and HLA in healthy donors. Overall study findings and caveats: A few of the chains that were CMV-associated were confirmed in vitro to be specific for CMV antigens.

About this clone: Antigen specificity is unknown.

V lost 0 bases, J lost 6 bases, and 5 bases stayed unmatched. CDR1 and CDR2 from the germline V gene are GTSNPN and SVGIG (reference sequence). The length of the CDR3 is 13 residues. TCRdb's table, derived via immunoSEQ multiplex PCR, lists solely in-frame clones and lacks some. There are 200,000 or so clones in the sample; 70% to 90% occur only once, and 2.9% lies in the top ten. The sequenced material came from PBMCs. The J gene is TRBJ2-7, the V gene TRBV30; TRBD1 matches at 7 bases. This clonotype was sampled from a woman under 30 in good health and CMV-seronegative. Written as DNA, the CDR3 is TGTGCCTGGAGTGTACACAGGGGTGGCGAGCAGTACTTC. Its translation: CAWSVHRGGEQYF.